This T cell receptor (beta chain) appears in the sequencing data of a study of blood T cell repertoires in COVID-19. Study-wide context: COVID-19 samples from acute and convalescent phases originated in the United States, Italy and Spain.

This clone was detected once. Study processing details: Amplifying reference gene primers gave estimates of nucleated cell counts. Method: immunoSEQ multiplex PCR; TCRdb's copy keeps in-frame clones and lacks some. The DNA gave D and trimming, while V, J and clone size come from that table. The sample has just under 80,000 clones, approximately 82% seen once. Deletions cut 3 bases from V and 3 bases from J, with 14 bases between. CDR1 and CDR2 (germline): SEHNR, FQNEAQ (reference sequence). This CDR3 contains 16 residues. The sequence was obtained from a woman in her 70s with acute or convalescent COVID-19. Sequencing used peripheral blood. The V and J genes are TRBV7-9 and TRBJ1-4, with a weak D call TRBD1 (6 bases). CDR3 residues: CASSFQGTMANEKLFF. CDR3 DNA sequence: TGTGCCAGCAGCTTTCAGGGGACGATGGCTAATGAAAAACTGTTTTTT.